This T cell receptor (beta chain) originates from a study of cytomegalovirus exposure and HLA in healthy donors. Study conclusions and caveats: Indistinguishability led to the exclusion of some V segments, TRBV6-2 and TRBV6-3 included.

The germline V and J ends were trimmed by 3 bases and 1 base, with 10 bases remaining between them. This CDR3 region has 15 residues. Germline CDR1 and CDR2: LNHDA and SQIVND (reference sequence). Primers for the PCR totalled 60 Vbeta and 13 Jbeta. The table came from immunoSEQ multiplex PCR; TCRdb's copy has only in-frame clones and leaves some out. The sample holds 140,000 to 150,000 clones, 77% seen once. As to this clone: Its antigen is undetermined.

This clonotype was sampled from a male donor in good health and CMV-seronegative. Sequenced material: PBMCs. This chain uses TRBV19 with TRBJ1-5; D is ambiguous. Written as DNA, the CDR3 is TGTGCCAGTAGTATTTTAGAATTGAGCAATCAGCCCCAGCATTTT. It codes for CASSILELSNQPQHF.